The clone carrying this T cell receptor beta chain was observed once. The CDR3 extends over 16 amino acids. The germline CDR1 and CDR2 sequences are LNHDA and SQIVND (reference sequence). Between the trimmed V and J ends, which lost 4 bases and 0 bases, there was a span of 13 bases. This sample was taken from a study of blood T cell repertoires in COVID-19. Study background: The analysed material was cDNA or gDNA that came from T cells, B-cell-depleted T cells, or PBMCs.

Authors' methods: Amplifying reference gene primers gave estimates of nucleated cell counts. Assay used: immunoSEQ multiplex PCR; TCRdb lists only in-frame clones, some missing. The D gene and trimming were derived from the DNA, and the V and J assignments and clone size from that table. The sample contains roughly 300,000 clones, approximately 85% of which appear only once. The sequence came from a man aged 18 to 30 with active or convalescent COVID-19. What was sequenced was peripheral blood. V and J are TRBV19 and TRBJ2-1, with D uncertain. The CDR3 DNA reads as TGTGCCAGTAGTACCGCGACTCTGAGCTCCTACAATGAGCAGTTCTTC. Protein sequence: CASSTATLSSYNEQFF.